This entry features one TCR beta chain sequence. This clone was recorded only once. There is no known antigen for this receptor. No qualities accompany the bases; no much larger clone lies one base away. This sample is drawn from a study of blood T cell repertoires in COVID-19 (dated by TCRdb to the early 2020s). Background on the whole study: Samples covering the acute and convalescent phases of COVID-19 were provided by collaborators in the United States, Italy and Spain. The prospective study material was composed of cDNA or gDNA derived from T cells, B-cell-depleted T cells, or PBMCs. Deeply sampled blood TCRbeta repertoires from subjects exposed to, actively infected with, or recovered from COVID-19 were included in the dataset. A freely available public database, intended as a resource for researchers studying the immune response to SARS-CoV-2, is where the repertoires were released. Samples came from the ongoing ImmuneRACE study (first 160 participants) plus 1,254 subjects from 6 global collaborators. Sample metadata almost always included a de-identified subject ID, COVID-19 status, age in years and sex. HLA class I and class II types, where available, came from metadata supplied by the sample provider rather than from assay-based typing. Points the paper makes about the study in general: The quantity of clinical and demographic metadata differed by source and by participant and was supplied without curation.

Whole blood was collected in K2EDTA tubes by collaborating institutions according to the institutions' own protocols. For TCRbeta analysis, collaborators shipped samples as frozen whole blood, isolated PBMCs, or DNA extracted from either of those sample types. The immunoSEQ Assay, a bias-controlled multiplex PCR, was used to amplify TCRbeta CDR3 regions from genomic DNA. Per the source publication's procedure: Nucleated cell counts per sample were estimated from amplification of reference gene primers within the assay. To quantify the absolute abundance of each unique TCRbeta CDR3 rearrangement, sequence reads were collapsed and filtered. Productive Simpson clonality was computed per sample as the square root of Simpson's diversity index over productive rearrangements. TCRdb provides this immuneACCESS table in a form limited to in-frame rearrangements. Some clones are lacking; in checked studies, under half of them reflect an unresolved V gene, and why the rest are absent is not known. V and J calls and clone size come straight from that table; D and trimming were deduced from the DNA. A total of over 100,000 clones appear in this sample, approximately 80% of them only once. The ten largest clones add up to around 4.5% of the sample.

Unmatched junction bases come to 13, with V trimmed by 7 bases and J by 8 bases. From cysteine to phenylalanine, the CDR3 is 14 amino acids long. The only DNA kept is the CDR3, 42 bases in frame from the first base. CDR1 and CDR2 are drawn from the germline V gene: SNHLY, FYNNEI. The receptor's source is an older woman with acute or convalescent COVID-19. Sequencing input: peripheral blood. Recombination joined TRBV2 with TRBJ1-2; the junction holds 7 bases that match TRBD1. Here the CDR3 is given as CASTEERQGVGYTF. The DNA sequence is TGTGCCAGCACCGAGGAAAGACAGGGTGTCGGCTACACCTTC.